The clone carrying this T cell receptor beta chain was seen a handful of times. These data belong to a study of blood T cell repertoires in COVID-19. Repertoires were generated with immunoSEQ multiplex PCR, while TCRdb's copy carries only in-frame clones and drops some. The table lists under 250,000 clones, roughly 88% of them singletons. This CDR3 region has 17 residues. CDR1 is MGHRA, CDR2 YSYEKL, per germline. Losses at the gene ends were 0 bases for V and 5 bases for J; bases not matched to a gene: 11. The specimen sequenced was peripheral blood. The receptor was isolated from a man aged 45-65 years with COVID-19, enrolled during active disease. The genes are TRBV4-1 and TRBJ2-3, with 7 nucleotides matching TRBD2. CDR3 sequence: CASSQDLLGRGGDTQYF. CDR3 in DNA: TGCGCCAGCAGCCAAGATCTTCTTGGGAGGGGAGGAGATACGCAGTATTTT.